Given below is one T cell receptor (beta chain) in context. What it recognizes is unknown. Profiled with immunoSEQ multiplex PCR; TCRdb holds only in-frame clones, not every one. The sample holds approximately 32,000 clones, approximately 78% seen once. The diagnostic colonoscopy in ulcerative colitis patients preceded any immunosuppressive treatment. This sample is drawn from a study of pediatric ulcerative colitis. Study-level findings and limits: Rectal repertoires separated controls, mild-moderate and acute severe colitis.

The V and J ends lost 5 bases and 5 bases respectively, with 15 bases between them. Looked up from germline, CDR1 is MNHEY and CDR2 is SVGAGI. The CDR3 is made up of 14 amino acids. This receptor was taken from a boy aged 5-17 years with severe ulcerative colitis. The chain uses TRBV6-5 and TRBJ2-5, with D maybe TRBD1 (6 bases). Sequencing used blood. The CDR3 DNA is TGTGCCAGCAGTCAGGGTGGGGGCTGGGAGACCCAGTACTTC. The encoded protein is CASSQGGGWETQYF.